The clone carrying this T cell receptor beta chain was seen at least ten times. RNA served as the template for amplifying TCR beta CDR3 regions. The workflow started with a first-round RT-PCR run with HTBI primers and then moved on to a second-round multiplex PCR. Each CDR3 protein gets one entry after TCRdb re-called the multiplex PCR reads with MiXCR. This table holds about 1.1 million distinct CDR3 sequences, roughly 35% found once. No donor had other autoimmune disease, uncontrolled infection, pregnancy or lactation. Diagnoses were established from clinical symptoms, serum thyroxine, TRAb, thyroid ultrasound and orbital computed tomography. This sample was taken from a study of Graves' ophthalmopathy and Graves' hyperthyroidism. Overall study: Calling hyperthyroidism stable required that no ophthalmopathy show up within 18 months of follow-up.

Germline CDR1 is LNHDA and CDR2 is SQIVND (reference sequence). Trimming left V 8 bases short and J 2 bases short, with 16 bases between. CDR3 length: 16 amino acids. The sequenced material came from peripheral blood or thyroid tissue (not recorded which). The receptor's source is an adult man with Graves' hyperthyroidism. This chain uses TRBV19 with TRBJ2-6; weak D call: TRBD1 (5 bases). For the CDR3, the DNA is TGTGCCAGTTCGACACCAGGGTTTCCTGGGGCCAACGTCCTGACTTTC. It codes for CASSTPGFPGANVLTF. The variable domain in full, completed from reference TRBV19 and TRBJ2-6, reads DGGITQSPKYLFRKEGQNVTLSCEQNLNHDAMYWYRQDPGQGLRLIYYSQIVNDFQKGDIAEGYSVSREKKESFPLTVTSAQKNPTAFYLCASSTPGFPGANVLTFGAGSRLTVL.